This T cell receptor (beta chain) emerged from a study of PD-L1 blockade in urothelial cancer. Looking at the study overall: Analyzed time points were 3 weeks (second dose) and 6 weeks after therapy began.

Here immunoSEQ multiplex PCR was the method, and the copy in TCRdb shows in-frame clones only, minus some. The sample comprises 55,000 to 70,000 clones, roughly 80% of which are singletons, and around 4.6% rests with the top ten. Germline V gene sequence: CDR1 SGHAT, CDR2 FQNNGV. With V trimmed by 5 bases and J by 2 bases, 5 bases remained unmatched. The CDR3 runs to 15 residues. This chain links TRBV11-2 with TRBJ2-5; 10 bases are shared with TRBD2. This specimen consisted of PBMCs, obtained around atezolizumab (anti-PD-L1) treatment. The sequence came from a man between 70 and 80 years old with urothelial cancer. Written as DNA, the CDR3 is TGTGCCAGCAGCGCTCTAGCGGGAGTTCAAGAGACCCAGTACTTC. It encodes CASSALAGVQETQYF.